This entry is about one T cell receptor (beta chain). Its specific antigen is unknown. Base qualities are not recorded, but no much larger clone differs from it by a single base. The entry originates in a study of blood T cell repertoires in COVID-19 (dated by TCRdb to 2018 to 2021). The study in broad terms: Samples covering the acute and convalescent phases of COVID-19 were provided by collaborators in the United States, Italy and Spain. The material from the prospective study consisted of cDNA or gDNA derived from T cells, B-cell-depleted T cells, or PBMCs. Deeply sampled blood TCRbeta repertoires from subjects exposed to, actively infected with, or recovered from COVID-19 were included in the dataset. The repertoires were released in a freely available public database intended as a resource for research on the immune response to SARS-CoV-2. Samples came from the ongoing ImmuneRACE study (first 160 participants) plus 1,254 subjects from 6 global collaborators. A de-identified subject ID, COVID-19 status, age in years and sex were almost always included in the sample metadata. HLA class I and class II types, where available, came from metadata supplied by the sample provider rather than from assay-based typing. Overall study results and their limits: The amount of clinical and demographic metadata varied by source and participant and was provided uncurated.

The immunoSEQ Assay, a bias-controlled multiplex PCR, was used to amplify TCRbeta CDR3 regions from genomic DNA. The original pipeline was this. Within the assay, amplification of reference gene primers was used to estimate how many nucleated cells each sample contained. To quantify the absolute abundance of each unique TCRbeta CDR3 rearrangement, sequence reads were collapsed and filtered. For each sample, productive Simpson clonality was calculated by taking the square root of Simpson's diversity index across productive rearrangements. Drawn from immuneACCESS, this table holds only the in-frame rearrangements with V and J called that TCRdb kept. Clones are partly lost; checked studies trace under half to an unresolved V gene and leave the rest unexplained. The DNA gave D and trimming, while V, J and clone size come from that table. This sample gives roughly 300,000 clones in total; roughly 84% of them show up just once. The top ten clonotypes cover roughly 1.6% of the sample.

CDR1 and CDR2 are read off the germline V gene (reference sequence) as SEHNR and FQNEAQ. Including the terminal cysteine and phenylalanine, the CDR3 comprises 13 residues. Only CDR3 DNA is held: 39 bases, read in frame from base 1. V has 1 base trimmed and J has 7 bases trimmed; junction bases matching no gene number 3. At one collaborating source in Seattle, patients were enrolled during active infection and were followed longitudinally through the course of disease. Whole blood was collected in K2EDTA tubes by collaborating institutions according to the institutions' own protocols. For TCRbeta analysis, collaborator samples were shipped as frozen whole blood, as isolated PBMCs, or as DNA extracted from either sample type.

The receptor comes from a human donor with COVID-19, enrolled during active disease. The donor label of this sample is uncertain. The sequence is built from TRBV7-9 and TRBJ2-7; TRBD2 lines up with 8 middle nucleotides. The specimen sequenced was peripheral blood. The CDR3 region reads CASSLGLAWEQYF. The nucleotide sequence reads TGTGCCAGCAGCTTAGGACTAGCGTGGGAGCAGTACTTC.